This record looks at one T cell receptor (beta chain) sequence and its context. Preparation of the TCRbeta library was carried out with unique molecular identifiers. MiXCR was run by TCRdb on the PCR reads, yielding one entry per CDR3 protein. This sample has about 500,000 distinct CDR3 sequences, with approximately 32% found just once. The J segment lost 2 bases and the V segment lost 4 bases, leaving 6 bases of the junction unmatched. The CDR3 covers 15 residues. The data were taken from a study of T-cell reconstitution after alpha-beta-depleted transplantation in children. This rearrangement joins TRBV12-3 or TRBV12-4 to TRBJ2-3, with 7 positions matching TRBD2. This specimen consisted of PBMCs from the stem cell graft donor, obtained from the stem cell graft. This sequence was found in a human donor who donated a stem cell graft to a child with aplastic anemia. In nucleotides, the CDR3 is TGTGCCAGCAGTTCGCTAGCGGCCTTCACAGATACGCAGTATTTT. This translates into CASSSLAAFTDTQYF.